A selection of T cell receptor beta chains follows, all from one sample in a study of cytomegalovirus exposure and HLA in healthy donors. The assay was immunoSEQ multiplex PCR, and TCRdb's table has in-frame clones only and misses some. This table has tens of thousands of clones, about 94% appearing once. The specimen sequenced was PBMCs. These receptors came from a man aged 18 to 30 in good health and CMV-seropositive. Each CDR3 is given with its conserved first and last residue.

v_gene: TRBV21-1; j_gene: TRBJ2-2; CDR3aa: CASSKGRVRLKNTGELFF
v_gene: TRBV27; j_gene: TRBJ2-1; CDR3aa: CATNWWAKEGLLSSYNEQFF
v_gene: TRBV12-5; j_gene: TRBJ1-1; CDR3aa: CASGFSGDTEAFF
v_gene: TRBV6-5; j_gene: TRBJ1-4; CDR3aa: CASSYQAGGSNEKLFF
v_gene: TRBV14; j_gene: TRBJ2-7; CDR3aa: CASSPGHLYEQYF
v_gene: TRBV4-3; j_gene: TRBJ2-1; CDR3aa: CASSQGVREGLYNEQFF
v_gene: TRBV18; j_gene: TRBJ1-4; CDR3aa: CASSLSAGGNEKLFF
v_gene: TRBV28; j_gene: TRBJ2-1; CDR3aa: CASSRSNIDEQFF
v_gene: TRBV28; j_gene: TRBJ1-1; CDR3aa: CASSPPLGRYTEAFF
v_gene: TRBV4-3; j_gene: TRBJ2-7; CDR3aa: CASSQVMSQGLYEQYF
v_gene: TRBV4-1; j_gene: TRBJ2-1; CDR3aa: CASSWGGNEQFF
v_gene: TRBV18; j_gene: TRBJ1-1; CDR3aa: CASSPLGQGSNTEAFF
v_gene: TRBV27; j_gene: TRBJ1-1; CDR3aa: CASSLGSRGTEAFF
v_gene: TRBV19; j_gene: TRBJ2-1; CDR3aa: CASSRLAGRSYNEQFF
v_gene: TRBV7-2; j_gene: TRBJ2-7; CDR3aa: CASSLGTGSPRF
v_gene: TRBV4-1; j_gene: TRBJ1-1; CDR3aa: CASSQEFGGEAFF
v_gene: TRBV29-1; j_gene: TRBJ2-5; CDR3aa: CSELQGGETQYF
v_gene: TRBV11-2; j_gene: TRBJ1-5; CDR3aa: CASSLVQGWHQPQHF
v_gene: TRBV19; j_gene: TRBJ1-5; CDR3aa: CASTPTGNQPQHF
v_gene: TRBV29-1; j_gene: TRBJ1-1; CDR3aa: CSYKIWGDTEAFF
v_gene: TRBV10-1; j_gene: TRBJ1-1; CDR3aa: CASSAYRGVGTEAFF
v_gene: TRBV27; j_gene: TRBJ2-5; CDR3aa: CASSFGGGGETQYF
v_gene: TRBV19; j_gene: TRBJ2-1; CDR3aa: CASSKLSSFSQSSYNEQFF
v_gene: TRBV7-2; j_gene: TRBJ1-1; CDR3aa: CASSLGTVMYTEAFF
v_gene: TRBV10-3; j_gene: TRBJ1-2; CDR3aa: CAISPRGDRGGYTF
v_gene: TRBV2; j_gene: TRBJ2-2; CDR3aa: CASSDPSPSGAGELFF
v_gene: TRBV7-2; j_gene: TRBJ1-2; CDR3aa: CASSFRQRTNYGYTF
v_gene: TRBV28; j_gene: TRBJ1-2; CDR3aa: CASSNGQGDGYTF
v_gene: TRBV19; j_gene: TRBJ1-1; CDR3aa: CASAGIVNTEAFF
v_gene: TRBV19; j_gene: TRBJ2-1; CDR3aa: CASSGQGAYEQFF
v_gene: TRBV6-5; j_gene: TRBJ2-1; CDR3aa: CASSPQTPSYNEQFF
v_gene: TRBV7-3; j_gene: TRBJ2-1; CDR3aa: CASSSVQGAGNEQFF
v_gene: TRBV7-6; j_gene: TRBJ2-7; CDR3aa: CASSFQVGSYEQYF
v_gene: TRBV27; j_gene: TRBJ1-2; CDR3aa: CASTESQTGGGYTF
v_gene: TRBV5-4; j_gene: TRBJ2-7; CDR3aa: CASGLDRGHRSEQYF
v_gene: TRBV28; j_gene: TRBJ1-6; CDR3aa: CASTGSYNSPLHF
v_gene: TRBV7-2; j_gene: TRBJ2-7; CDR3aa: CASSLGLAISSYEQYF
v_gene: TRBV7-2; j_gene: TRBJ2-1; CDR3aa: CASSLAGSSYNEQFF
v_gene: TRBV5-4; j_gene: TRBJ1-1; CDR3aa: CASSLRQGQATEAFF
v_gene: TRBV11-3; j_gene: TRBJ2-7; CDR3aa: CASCRTDRGVYEQYF
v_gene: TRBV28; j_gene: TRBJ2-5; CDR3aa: CASSAAGTGEETQYF
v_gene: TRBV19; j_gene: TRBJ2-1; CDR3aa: CASSPVRNEQFF
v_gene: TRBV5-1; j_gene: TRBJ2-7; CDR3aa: CASSLAGLVPHEQYF
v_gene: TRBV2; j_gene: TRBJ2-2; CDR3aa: CASSPTGKWELFF
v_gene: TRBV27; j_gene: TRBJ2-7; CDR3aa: CASSLTSDSPYEQYF
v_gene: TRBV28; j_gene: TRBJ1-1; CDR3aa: CASSLGQANTEAFF
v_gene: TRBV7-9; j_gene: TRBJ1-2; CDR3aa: CASSLDYIQGAGGYTF
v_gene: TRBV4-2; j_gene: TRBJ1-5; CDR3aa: CASSQDAGTGGVQPQHF
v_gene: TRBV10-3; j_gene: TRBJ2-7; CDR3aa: CAISFGNSYEQYF
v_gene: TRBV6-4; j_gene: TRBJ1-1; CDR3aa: CASRALAEGNTEAFF
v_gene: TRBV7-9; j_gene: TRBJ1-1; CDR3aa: CASSGTGAPEAFF
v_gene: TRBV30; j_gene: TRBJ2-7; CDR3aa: CAWSVGTPYEQYF
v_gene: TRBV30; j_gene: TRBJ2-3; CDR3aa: CAWSGLADNTDTQYF
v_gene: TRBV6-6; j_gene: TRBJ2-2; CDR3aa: CASSYGSKRAGELFF